Presented here are 14 T cell receptor beta chains from one specimen sequenced in a study of metastatic and nonmetastatic thyroid tumors (dated by TCRdb to the early 2020s). Library preparation employed PCR. Sequenced using an Illumina HiSeq 4000. The public reads were reanalyzed by TCRdb: fastp trimming at Q25, MiXCR alignment, in-frame beta chains only. The table for this sample lists around 30,000 clones; roughly 20% of them were counted only once. 3% to 3.5% of the sample is in the top ten clones. No patient had received any treatment before thyroid surgery. Specimen: tumor tissue. These receptors were collected from a male donor with papillary thyroid cancer or a benign thyroid nodule (not recorded which). Some clones in this sample may be carry-over from other donors' samples.

This clone was seen ten or more times. The V call is TRBV20-1, the J call TRBJ2-1; 9 bases map to TRBD2. The germline gives CDR1 DFQATT, CDR2 SNEGSKA (reference sequence). The CDR3 sequence is 15 residues long. Trimming took 1 base from V and 3 from J; bases not matched to a gene: 4. The CDR3 region has the DNA TGCAGTGCTAGAGTAGCGGGAGATTTCTACAATGAGCAGTTCTTC. It is translated as CSARVAGDFYNEQFF.

The sample holds many counts of this clone. V usage is TRBV28 and J usage is TRBJ1-1, with D maybe TRBD1 (6 bases). The CDR3 has 14 residues. V gave up 6 bases and J gave up 0 bases, with 11 bases separating them. Germline V CDR1 and CDR2: MDHEN, SYDVKM. The CDR3 protein is CASRFDRLNTEAFF. As DNA, the CDR3 is TGTGCCAGCAGATTCGACAGGTTGAACACTGAAGCTTTCTTT.

In its sample, this clone was seen many times. V is TRBV7-3 and J is TRBJ2-2; D possibly corresponds to TRBD1 (5 bases). V was clipped by 0 bases and J by 4 bases, with 15 bases between them. The CDR3 runs 17 residues. Germline V gives CDR1 SGHTA, CDR2 FQGTGA. The CDR3 loop is CASSLTPAQGFTGELFF. In nucleotides, the CDR3 is TGTGCCAGCAGCTTAACGCCAGCGCAGGGTTTCACCGGGGAGCTGTTTTTT.

The rearrangement joins TRBV5-1 to TRBJ1-2, with 10 positions matching TRBD1. The V gene end was trimmed by 3 bases and the J gene end by 6 bases; junction bases not matched to a gene: 17. The CDR3 runs 18 residues. The germline CDR1 and CDR2 sequences are SGHRS and YFSETQ. The CDR3 nucleotides are TGCGCCAGCAGCTGGGCCGGGACAGGGGCGAAGTCCGACGATGGCTACACCTTC. Encoded protein: CASSWAGTGAKSDDGYTF.

By share, this clone ranks as medium-sized. The chain couples TRBV7-2 to TRBJ2-7; TRBD2 matches at 10 bases. The CDR3 sequence is 15 residues long. V lost 1 base to trimming and J lost 5 bases; unmatched junction nucleotides: 5. The germline V gene encodes CDR1 SGHTA and CDR2 FQGNSA. The CDR3 loop is CASSLENSGRNEQYF. Here the CDR3 DNA reads TGTGCCAGCAGCTTAGAGAATAGCGGGAGGAACGAGCAGTACTTC.

This clone was counted ten times or more. The rearrangement joins TRBV6-4 to TRBJ1-4; TRBD1 is a possible D gene (6 bases). The V gene's germline CDR1 is MRHNA and CDR2 SNTAGT. There are 14 residues in the CDR3. V was cut by 3 bases and J by 7 bases, with 12 bases left in between. This chain's CDR3 is CASSEIRGSEKLFF. CDR3 coding DNA: TGTGCCAGCAGTGAGATCAGGGGTAGTGAAAAACTGTTTTTT.

This clone has at least ten counts. The chain has TRBV25-1 and TRBJ1-2; D remains unclear. V was pared by 8 bases and J by 6 bases, with 10 bases between. The CDR3 is 11 residues long. In germline, CDR1 is MGHDK, CDR2 SYGVNS. In nucleotides, the CDR3 is TGTGCCAGCGGACTGAGGGATGGCTACACCTTC. Translated, it gives CASGLRDGYTF.

V is TRBV20-1 and J is TRBJ2-3, with 8 bases fitting TRBD1. Germline loops: CDR1 DFQATT, CDR2 SNEGSKA (reference sequence). This CDR3 has 13 residues. Losses at the gene ends were 8 bases for V and 3 bases for J; bases not matched to a gene: 7. CDR3 DNA sequence: TGCAGTACGAAACAGGGGGATACAGATACGCAGTATTTT. Its translation: CSTKQGDTDTQYF.

A remark on this clone: It is likely a read error, because the conserved phenylalanine at the end of the CDR3 is missing. The rearrangement uses TRBV12-5 and TRBJ2-1, with TRBD2 matching 11 bases. CDR3 length: 16 residues. Germline lookup yields CDR1 LGHNT and CDR2 FRNRAP. CDR3 coding DNA: TGTGTTAGTGGAAGAGGGACTAGCGGAGCCTACAATGAGCAGTTCCTC. This translates into CVSGRGTSGAYNEQFL.

A few counts support this clone. V gene TRBV7-2 combines with J gene TRBJ2-5, with D possibly matching TRBD2 (5 bases). V lost 1 base and J 4 bases, leaving 13 bases between the germline ends. The CDR3 totals 15 residues. The V gene's germline CDR1 is SGHTA and CDR2 FQGNSA. In nucleotides, the CDR3 is TGTGCCAGCAGCTTAGGACTCAGTGGAGGAGAGACCCAGTACTTC. Amino acid sequence: CASSLGLSGGETQYF.

This clone was observed many times. The chain carries TRBV27 and TRBJ1-1, with 10 bases lining up with TRBD1. This CDR3 comprises 11 residues. Germline V gene lookup returns CDR1 MNHEY and CDR2 SMNVEV (reference sequence). CDR3 in amino acids: CGGQGRTEAFF. The CDR3 DNA sequence: TGTGGGGGACAGGGGAGGACTGAAGCTTTCTTT.

This clone occurred many times. The gene calls are TRBV7-9 and TRBJ2-1; TRBD2 might be the D (5 bases). V lost 1 base and J lost 2, with 12 bases in between. Germline V CDR1 and CDR2: SEHNR, FQNEAQ (reference sequence). CDR3 length: 16 amino acids. The CDR3: CASSLVSSRTYNEQFF. The CDR3 region has the DNA TGTGCCAGCAGCTTAGTCTCTAGCAGGACCTACAATGAGCAGTTCTTC.

By proportion, this clone is medium-sized (0.01 to 0.1%). The gene calls are TRBV24-1 and TRBJ2-2; no definite D call. From germline, CDR1 is KGHDR and CDR2 SFDVKD. This CDR3 contains 14 residues. V was trimmed by 3 bases and J by 6 bases, leaving 10 bases between them. The CDR3 here is CATSDPRPPGELFF. The CDR3 bases are TGTGCCACCAGTGATCCCCGACCTCCCGGGGAGCTGTTTTTT.

This clone was detected ten times or more. This chain uses TRBV6-1 with TRBJ2-7; unclear D gene. CDR1 is MNHNS and CDR2 is SASEGT in the germline V gene. The V gene lost 5 bases and the J gene lost 2 bases, with 13 bases spanning the gap. The CDR3 has 14 residues. The CDR3 DNA is TGTGCCAGCAGTTTTGACCCCGGAGCCTACGAGCAGTACTTC. Its translation: CASSFDPGAYEQYF.